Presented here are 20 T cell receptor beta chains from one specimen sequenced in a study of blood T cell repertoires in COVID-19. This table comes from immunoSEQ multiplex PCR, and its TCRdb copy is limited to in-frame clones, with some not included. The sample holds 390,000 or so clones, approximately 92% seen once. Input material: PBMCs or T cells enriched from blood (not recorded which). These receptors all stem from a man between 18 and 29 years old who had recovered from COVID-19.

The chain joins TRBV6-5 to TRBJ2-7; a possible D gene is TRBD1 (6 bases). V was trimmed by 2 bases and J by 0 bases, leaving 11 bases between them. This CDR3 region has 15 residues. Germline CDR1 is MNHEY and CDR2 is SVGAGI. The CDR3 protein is CASSYGTPASYEQYF. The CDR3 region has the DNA TGTGCCAGCAGTTACGGGACACCGGCCTCCTACGAGCAGTACTTC.

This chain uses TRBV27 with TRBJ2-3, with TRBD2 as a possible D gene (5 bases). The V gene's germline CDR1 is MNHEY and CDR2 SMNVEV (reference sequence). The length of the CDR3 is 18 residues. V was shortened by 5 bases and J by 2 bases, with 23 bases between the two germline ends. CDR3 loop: CASSPSRVFIAPTDTQYF. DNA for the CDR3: TGTGCCAGCAGTCCTAGCCGGGTCTTCATCGCCCCCACAGATACGCAGTATTTT.

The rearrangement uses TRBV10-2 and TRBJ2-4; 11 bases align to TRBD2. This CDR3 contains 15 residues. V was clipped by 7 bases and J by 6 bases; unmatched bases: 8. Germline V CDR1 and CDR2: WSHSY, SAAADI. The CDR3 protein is CASKGSGGAGNIQYF. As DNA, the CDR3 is TGCGCCAGCAAGGGTAGCGGGGGGGCGGGAAACATTCAGTACTTC.

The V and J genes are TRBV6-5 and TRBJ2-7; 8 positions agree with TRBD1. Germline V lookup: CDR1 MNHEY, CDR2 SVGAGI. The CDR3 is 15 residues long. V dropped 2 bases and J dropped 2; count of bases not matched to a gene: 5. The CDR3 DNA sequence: TGTGCCAGCAGTTACGGGACAGGAGGGACCTACGAGCAGTACTTC. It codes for CASSYGTGGTYEQYF.

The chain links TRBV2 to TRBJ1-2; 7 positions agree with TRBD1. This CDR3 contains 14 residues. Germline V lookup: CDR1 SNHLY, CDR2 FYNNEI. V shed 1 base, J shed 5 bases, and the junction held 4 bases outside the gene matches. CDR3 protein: CASSEGGQNYGYTF. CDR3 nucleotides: TGTGCCAGCAGTGAAGGGGGACAGAATTATGGCTACACCTTC.

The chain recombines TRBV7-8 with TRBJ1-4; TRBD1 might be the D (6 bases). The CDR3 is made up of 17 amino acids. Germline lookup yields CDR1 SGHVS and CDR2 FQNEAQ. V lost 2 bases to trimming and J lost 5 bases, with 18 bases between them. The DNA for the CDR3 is TGTGCCAGCAGCTTAACGGGGGGGCGGCCTGCAAATGAAAAACTGTTTTTT. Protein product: CASSLTGGRPANEKLFF.

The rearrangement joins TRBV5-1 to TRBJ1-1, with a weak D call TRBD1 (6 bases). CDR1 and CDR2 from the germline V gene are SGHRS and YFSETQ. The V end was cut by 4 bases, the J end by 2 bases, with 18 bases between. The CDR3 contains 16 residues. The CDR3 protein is CASSPRADSANTEAFF. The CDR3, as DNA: TGCGCCAGCAGCCCGCGCGCGGACAGCGCCAACACTGAAGCTTTCTTT.

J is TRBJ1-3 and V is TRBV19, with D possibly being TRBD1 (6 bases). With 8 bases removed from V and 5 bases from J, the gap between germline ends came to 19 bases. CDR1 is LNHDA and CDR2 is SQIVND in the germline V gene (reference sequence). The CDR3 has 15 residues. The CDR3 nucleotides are TGTGCCAGTCGACTTAGGACAGCAAGGCGAAACACCATATATTTT. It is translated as CASRLRTARRNTIYF. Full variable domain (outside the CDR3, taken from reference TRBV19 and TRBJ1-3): DGGITQSPKYLFRKEGQNVTLSCEQNLNHDAMYWYRQDPGQGLRLIYYSQIVNDFQKGDIAEGYSVSREKKESFPLTVTSAQKNPTAFYLCASRLRTARRNTIYFGEGSWLTVV.

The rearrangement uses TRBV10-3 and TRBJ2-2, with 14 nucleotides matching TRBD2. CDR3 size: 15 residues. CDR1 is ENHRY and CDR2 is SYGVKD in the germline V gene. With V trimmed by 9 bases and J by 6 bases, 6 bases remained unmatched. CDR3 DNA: TGTGCCATGGGGACTAGCGGGAGCATAGCCGGGGAGCTGTTTTTT. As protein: CAMGTSGSIAGELFF.

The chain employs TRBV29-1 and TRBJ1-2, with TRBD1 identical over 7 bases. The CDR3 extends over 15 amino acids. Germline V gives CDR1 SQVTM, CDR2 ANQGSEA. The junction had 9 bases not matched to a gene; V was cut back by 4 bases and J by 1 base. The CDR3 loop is CSVVTGTASNYGYTF. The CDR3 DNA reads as TGCAGCGTTGTGACCGGGACAGCGAGTAACTATGGCTACACCTTC. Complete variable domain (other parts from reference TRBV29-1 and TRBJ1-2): SAVISQKPSRDICQRGTSLTIQCQVDSQVTMMFWYRQQPGQSLTLIATANQGSEATYESGFVIDKFPISRPNLTFSTLTVSNMSPEDSSIYLCSVVTGTASNYGYTFGSGTRLTVV.

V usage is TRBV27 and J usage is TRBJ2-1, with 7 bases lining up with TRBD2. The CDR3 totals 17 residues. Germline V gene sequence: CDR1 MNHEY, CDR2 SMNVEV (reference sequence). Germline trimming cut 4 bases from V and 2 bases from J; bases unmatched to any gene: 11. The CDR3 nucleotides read TGTGCCAGCAGTTCCCGCCTGACTAGCTACACCTACAATGAGCAGTTCTTC. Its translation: CASSSRLTSYTYNEQFF.

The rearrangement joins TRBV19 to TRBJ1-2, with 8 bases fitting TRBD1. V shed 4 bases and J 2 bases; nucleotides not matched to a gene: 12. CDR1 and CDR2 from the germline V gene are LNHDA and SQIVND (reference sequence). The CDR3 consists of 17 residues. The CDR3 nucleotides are TGTGCCAGTAGTACCCGCAGACAGGGGAGTGGAAACTATGGCTACACCTTC. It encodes CASSTRRQGSGNYGYTF.

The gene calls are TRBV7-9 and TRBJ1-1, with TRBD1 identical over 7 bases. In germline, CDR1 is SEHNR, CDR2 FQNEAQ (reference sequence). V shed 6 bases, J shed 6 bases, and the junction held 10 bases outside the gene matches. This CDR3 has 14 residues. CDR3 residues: CASSMTGLRPEAFF. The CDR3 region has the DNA TGTGCCAGCAGTATGACAGGGTTAAGGCCTGAAGCTTTCTTT.

CDR3 loop: CASSQDWRELFF. CDR3 nucleotides: TGTGCCAGCAGCCAGGACTGGAGGGAGCTGTTTTTT. The V call is TRBV12-3 or TRBV12-4, the J call TRBJ2-2; D perhaps matches TRBD2 (5 bases). The CDR3 is made up of 12 amino acids. The V end lost 6 bases, the J end lost 9 bases, and 11 bases lay between the germline ends.

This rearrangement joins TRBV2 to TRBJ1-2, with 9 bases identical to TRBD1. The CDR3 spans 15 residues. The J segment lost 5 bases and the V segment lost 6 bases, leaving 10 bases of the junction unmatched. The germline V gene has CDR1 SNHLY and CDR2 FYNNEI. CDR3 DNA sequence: TGTGCCAGCAGGGGAGGGACAGGGTCAAATTATGGCTACACCTTC. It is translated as CASRGGTGSNYGYTF.

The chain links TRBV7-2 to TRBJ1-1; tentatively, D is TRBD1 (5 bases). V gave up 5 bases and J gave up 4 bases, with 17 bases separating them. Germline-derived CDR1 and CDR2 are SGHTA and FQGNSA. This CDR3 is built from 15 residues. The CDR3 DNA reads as TGTGCCAGCAGCCCCGGAGGGGTCTTGAGCACTGAAGCTTTCTTT. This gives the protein CASSPGGVLSTEAFF.

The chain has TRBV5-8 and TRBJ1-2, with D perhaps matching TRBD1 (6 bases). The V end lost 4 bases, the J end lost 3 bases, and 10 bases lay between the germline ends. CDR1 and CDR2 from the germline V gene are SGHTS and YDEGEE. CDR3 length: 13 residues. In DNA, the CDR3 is TGTGCCAGCAGCGGGGGCAGATACTATGGCTACACCTTC. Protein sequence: CASSGGRYYGYTF.

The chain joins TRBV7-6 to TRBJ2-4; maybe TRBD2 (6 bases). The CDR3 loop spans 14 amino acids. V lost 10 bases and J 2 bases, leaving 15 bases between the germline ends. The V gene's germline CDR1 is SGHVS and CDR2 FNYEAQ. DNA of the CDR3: TGTGCCAAGTGGGGGGAGTCTCCCAAAAACATTCAGTACTTC. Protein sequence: CAKWGESPKNIQYF.

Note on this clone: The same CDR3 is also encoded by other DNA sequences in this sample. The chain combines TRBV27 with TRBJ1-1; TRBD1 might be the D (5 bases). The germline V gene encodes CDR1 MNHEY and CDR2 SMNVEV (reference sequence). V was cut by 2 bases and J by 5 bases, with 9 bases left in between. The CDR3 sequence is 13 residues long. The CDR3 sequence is CASSLLGGTEAFF. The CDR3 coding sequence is TGTGCCAGCAGTTTACTTGGGGGGACTGAAGCTTTCTTT.

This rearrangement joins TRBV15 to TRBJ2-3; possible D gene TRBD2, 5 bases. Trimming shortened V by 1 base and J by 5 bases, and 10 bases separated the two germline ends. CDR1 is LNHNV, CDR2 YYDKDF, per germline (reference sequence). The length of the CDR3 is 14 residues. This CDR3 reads CATSRAGTLDTQYF. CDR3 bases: TGTGCCACCAGCAGAGCGGGAACCTTAGATACGCAGTATTTT.